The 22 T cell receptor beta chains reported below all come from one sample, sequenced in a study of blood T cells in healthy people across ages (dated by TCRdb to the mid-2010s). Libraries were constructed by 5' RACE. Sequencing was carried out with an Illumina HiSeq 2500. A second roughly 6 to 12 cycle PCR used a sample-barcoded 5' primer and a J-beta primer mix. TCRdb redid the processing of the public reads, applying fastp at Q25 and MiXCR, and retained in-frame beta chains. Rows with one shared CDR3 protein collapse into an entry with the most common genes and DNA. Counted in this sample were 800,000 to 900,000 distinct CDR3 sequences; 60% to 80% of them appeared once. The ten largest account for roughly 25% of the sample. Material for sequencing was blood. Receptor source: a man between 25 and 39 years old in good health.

The CDR3 DNA follows: TGCAGTGCTACCAAGCGGGGGTCCTACAATGAGCAGTTCTTC. Translating gives CSATKRGSYNEQFF. The chain couples TRBV20-1 to TRBJ2-1; 8 bases align to TRBD2. The CDR3 length is 14 residues. CDR1 and CDR2 (germline): DFQATT, SNEGSKA (reference sequence). Trimming removed 4 bases from V and 1 base from J; junction bases left unmatched: 3.

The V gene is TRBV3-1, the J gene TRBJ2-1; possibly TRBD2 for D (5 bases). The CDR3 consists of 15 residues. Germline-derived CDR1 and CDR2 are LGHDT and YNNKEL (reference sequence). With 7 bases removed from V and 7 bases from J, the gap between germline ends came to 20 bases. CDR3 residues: CASTEDQVFLNEQFF. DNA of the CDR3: TGTGCCAGCACGGAGGATCAAGTCTTCCTAAATGAGCAGTTCTTC.

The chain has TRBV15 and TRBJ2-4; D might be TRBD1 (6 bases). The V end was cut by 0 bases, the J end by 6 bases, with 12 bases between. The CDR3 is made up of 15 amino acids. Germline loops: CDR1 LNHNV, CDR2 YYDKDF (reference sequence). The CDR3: CATSRDRRGTNIQYF. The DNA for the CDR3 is TGTGCCACCAGCAGAGATCGCAGGGGCACAAACATTCAGTACTTC.

CDR3 nucleotide sequence: TGTGCCAGCAGTCTACGGGGGGGCGCGGGCTATGGCTACACCTTC. Amino acids: CASSLRGGAGYGYTF. The rearrangement links TRBV6-5 to TRBJ1-2; D possibly corresponds to TRBD1 (6 bases). Per the germline V gene, CDR1 is MNHEY and CDR2 is SVGAGI. This CDR3 contains 15 residues. Trimming removed 5 bases from V and 4 bases from J, with 17 bases in between.

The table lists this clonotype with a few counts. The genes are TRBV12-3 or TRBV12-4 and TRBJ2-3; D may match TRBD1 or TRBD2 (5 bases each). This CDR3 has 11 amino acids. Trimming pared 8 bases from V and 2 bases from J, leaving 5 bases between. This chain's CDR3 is CASGTTDTQYF. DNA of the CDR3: TGTGCCAGCGGGACCACAGATACGCAGTATTTT.

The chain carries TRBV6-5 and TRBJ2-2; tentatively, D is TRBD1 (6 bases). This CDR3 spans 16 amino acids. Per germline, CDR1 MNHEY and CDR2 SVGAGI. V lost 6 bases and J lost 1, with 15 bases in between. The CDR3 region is CASRPPGHMNTGELFF. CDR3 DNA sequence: TGTGCCAGCAGACCGCCGGGACACATGAACACCGGGGAGCTGTTTTTT.

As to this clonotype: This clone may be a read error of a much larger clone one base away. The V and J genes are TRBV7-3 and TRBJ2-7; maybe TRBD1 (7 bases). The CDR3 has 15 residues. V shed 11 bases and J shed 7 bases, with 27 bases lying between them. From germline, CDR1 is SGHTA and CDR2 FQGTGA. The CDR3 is CALEGADDPYNEQYF. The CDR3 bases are TGTGCCTTGGAGGGGGCGGACGACCCTTACAATGAGCAGTACTTC.

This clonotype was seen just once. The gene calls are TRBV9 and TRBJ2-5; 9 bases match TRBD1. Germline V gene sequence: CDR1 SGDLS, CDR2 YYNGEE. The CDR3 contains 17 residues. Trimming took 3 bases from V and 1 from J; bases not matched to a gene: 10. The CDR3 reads CASSGNRGLFLQETQYF. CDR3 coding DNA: TGTGCCAGCAGCGGTAACAGGGGGCTTTTCCTCCAAGAGACCCAGTACTTC.

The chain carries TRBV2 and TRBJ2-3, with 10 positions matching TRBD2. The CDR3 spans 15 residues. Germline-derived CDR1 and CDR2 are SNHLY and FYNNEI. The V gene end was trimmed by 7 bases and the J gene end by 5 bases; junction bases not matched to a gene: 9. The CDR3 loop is CASTRTSGALDTQYF. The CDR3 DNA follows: TGTGCCAGCACTCGGACTAGCGGAGCCTTAGATACGCAGTATTTT.

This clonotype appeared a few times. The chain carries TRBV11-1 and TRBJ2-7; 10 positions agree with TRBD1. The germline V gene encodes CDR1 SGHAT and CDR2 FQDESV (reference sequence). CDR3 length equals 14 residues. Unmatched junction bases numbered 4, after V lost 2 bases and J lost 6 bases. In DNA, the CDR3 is TGTGCCAGCAGCTTAACCGGGGACAGGGGCGAGCAGTACTTC. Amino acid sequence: CASSLTGDRGEQYF. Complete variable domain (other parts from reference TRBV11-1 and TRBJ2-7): EAEVAQSPRYKITEKSQAVAFWCDPISGHATLYWYRQILGQGPELLVQFQDESVVDDSQLPKDRFSAERLKGVDSTLKIQPAELGDSAMYLCASSLTGDRGEQYFGPGTRLTVT.

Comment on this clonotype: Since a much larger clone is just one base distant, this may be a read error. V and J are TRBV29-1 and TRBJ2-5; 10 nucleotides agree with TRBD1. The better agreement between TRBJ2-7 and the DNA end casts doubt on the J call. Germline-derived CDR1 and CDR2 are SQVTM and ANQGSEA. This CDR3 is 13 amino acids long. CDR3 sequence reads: CSGEGQGIYEQYF. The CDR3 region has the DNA TGCAGCGGTGAGGGACAGGGGATCTACGAGCAGTACTTC.

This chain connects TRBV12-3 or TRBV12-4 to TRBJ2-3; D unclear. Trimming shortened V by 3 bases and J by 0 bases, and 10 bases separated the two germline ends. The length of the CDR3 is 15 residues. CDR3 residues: CASSFGHPSTDTQYF. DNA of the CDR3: TGTGCCAGCAGTTTCGGGCATCCTAGCACAGATACGCAGTATTTT.

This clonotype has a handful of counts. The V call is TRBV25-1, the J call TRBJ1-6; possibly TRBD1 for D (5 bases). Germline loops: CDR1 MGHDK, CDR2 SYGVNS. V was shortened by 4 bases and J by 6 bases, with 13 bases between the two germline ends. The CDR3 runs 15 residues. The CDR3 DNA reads TGTGCCAGCAGTGCACCGGGACTCTTTAATTCACCCCTCCACTTT. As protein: CASSAPGLFNSPLHF.

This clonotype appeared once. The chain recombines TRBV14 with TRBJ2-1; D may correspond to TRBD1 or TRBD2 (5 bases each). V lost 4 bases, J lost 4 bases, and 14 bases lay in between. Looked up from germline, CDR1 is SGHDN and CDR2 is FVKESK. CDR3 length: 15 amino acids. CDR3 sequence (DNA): TGTGCCAGCAGCCCGGGGCCACTAGGGTACAATGAGCAGTTCTTC. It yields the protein CASSPGPLGYNEQFF.

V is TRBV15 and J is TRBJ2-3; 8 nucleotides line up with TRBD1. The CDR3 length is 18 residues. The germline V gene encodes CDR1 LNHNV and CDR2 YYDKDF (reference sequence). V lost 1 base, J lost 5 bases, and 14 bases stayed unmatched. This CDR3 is CATSRAGTGAFIRDTQYF. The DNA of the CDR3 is TGTGCCACCAGCAGAGCCGGGACAGGCGCGTTCATTAGAGATACGCAGTATTTT.

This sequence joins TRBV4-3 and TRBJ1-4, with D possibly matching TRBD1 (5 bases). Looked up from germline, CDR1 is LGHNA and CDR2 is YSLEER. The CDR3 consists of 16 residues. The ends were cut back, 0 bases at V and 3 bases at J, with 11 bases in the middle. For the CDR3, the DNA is TGCGCCAGCAGCCAAGATTTAGGGGAGGCTAATGAAAAACTGTTTTTT. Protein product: CASSQDLGEANEKLFF.

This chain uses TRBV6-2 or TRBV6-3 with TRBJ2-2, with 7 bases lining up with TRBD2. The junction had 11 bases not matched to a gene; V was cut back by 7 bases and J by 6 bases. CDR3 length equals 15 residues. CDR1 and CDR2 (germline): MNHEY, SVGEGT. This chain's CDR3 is CASKRREGLAGELFF. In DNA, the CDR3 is TGTGCCAGCAAACGAAGGGAGGGATTGGCCGGGGAGCTGTTTTTT.

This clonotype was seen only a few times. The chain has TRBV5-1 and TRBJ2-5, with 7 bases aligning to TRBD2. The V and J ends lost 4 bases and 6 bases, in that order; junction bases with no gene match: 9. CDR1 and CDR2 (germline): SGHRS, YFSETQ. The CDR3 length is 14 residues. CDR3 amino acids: CASSLTTSTKTQYF. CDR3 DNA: TGCGCCAGCAGCCTCACGACTAGCACCAAGACCCAGTACTTC.

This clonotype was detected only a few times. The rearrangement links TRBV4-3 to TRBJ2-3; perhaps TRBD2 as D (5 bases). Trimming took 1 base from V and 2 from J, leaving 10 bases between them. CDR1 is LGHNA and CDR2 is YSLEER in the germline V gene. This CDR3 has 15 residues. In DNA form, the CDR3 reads TGCGCCAGCAGCCAAGTTAGCGCGGTCACAGATACGCAGTATTTT. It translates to CASSQVSAVTDTQYF.

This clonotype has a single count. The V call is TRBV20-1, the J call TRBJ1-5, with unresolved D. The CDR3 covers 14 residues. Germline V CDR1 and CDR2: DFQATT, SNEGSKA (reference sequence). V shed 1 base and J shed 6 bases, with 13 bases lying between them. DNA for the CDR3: TGCAGTGCTAGAGCTTTCGACTCCGTTCAGCCCCAGCATTTT. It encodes CSARAFDSVQPQHF.

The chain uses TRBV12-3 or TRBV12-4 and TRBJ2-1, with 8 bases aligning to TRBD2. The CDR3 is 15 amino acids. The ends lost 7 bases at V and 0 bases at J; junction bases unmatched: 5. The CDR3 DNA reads TGTGCCAGCACTCAAGCGGGGGCCTCCTACAATGAGCAGTTCTTC. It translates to CASTQAGASYNEQFF.

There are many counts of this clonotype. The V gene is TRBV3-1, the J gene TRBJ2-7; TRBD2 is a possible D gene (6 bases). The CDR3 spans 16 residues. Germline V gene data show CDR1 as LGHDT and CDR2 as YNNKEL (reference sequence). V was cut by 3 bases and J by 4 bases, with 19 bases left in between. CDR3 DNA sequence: TGTGCCAGCAGCCATTCCGGAGGGCGCAGGCCTTACGAGCAGTACTTC. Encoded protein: CASSHSGGRRPYEQYF.